This T cell receptor (beta chain) was recorded in a study of PD-1 blockade in mismatch repair-deficient tumors. Every patient had mismatch repair deficiency by PCR or immunohistochemistry. The protocol was immunoSEQ multiplex PCR, while the TCRdb copy is restricted to in-frame clones and leaves out a portion. The repertoire has about 51,000 clones, 81% of them found once; the top ten carry about 8.1%. J was trimmed by 2 bases and V by 2 bases; bases with no gene match: 3. This CDR3 spans 15 amino acids. Germline loops: CDR1 SGHTA, CDR2 FQGTGA. The TCR comes from an adult with mismatch repair-deficient cancer. The chain combines TRBV7-3 with TRBJ1-3; 7 positions match TRBD1. Sequenced material: peripheral blood, taken around 19 weeks after starting pembrolizumab. In DNA form, the CDR3 reads TGTGCCAGCAGCTTATTCAGGGGGACTGGAAACACCATATATTTT. This encodes CASSLFRGTGNTIYF. Full variable domain (missing parts from reference TRBV7-3 and TRBJ1-3): GAGVSQTPSNKVTEKGKYVELRCDPISGHTALYWYRQSLGQGPEFLIYFQGTGAADDSGLPNDRFFAVRPEGSVSTLKIQRTERGDSAVYLCASSLFRGTGNTIYFGEGSWLTVV.